Reported below is one TCR beta chain. Sequenced by immunoSEQ multiplex PCR; TCRdb stores in-frame clones only, minus some. The sample has under 100,000 clones, 89% seen once. This specimen belongs to a study of blood T cell repertoires in COVID-19. The CDR3 consists of 12 residues. CDR1 MNHEY and CDR2 SVGAGI come from the germline V gene. With 10 bases removed from V and 5 bases from J, the gap between germline ends came to 11 bases. The source of this sequence is a woman in her 70s with acute or convalescent COVID-19. Sequencing was performed on peripheral blood. This chain uses TRBV6-5 with TRBJ2-2; unclear D gene. CDR3 sequence (DNA): TGTGCCATTCGTCCGTCTACCGGGGAGCTGTTTTTT. As protein: CAIRPSTGELFF.